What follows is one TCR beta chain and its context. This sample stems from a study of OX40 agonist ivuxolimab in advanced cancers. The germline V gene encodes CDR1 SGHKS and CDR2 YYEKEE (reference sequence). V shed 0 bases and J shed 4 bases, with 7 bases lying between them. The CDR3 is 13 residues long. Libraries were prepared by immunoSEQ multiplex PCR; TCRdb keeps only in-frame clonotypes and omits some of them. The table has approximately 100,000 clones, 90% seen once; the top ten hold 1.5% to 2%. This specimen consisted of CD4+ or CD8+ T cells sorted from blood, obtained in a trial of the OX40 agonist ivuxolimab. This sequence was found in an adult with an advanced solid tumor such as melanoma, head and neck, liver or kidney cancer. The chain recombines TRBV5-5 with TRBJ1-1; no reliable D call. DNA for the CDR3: TGTGCCAGCAGCTTGGTTTATTCCACTGAAGCTTTCTTT. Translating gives CASSLVYSTEAFF.